The entry below gives a single TCR beta chain sequence along with its context. What it binds is not known. This sample was taken from a study of shared clonotypes between healthy human individuals. General study results and limits: Some clonotypes were shared by all four sorted-subset donors, while others were not shared. The non-shared ones had lower generation probabilities than the shared ones.

Assay used: immunoSEQ multiplex PCR; TCRdb lists only in-frame clones, some missing. Of over a million clones in the sample, approximately 80% were seen once. Germline lookup yields CDR1 SGHDT and CDR2 YYEEEE. With 4 bases clipped from V and 0 bases from J, the junction kept 7 bases outside the gene matches. CDR3 length: 15 amino acids. The clonotype was recovered from a man between 18 and 29 years old in good health. Some clones in this sample may be carry-over from other donors' samples. The sample comprised memory CD4+ T cells from PBMCs. The subset was: CD45RA-negative fraction. V and J are TRBV5-6 and TRBJ2-7; 7 bases align to TRBD1. In DNA, the CDR3 is TGTGCCAGCAGCCTCCGGGACAGATTCTCCTACGAGCAGTACTTC. Translated: CASSLRDRFSYEQYF.